Shown below are 5 T cell receptor beta chains from a single sample sequenced in a study of vaccination effects on CD4 cells after COVID-19. Antigen-specific CD4+ T cells expanded by the ViraFEST assay with viral peptide pools were then sequenced. After less than 11 days in culture, the CD4+ T cells were isolated. All study participants received two doses of BNT162b2 or mRNA-1273 vaccine. No antigen is known for these receptors. The data were produced by immunoSEQ multiplex PCR, yet TCRdb's version contains in-frame clones alone and is incomplete. The top ten clones hold roughly 1.5% of a sample with around 69,000 clones, around 70% of them seen once. The sample in question was CD4+ T cells from PBMCs cultured with HCoV-229E spike peptides, obtained after COVID-19 vaccination. The receptor set was obtained from a human donor who received a COVID-19 vaccine.

V usage is TRBV19 and J usage is TRBJ1-5; maybe TRBD1 (6 bases). The germline V gene has CDR1 LNHDA and CDR2 SQIVND (reference sequence). The ends were cut back, 2 bases at V and 6 bases at J, with 14 bases in the middle. This CDR3 region has 15 residues. CDR3 coding DNA: TGTGCCAGTAGTATAACGGGGGGAGGGGGTCAGCCCCAGCATTTT. Encoded protein: CASSITGGGGQPQHF.

The count of this clone is one. The rearrangement links TRBV5-8 to TRBJ2-3; 7 bases map to TRBD2. Germline V gene lookup returns CDR1 SGHTS and CDR2 YDEGEE. The CDR3 is made up of 16 amino acids. J gave up 0 bases and V 5 bases, and 9 bases lay outside the gene matches. Written as DNA, the CDR3 is TGTGCCAGCAGGCGATCCGCCGGGGGGAGCACAGATACGCAGTATTTT. Translation: CASRRSAGGSTDTQYF.

V and J are TRBV24-1 and TRBJ2-1; 10 bases are shared with TRBD2. The ends lost 5 bases at V and 8 bases at J; junction bases unmatched: 5. Germline assignment: CDR1 KGHDR and CDR2 SFDVKD. The CDR3 has 14 residues. This CDR3 reads CATSGSGGGDEQFF. Here the CDR3 DNA reads TGTGCCACCAGTGGAAGCGGGGGGGGCGATGAGCAGTTCTTC.

V gene TRBV14 combines with J gene TRBJ2-3; D uncertain. The CDR3 has 13 amino acids. Germline values: CDR1 SGHDN, CDR2 FVKESK. Between the trimmed V and J ends, which lost 0 bases and 3 bases, there was a span of 4 bases. The CDR3 reads CASSQDLTDTQYF. CDR3 nucleotide sequence: TGTGCCAGCAGCCAAGATCTGACAGATACGCAGTATTTT.

This clone was seen a few times. The V gene is TRBV5-1, the J gene TRBJ2-3; tentatively, D is TRBD1 (6 bases). The germline V gene has CDR1 SGHRS and CDR2 YFSETQ. CDR3 size: 14 residues. The V and J ends lost 5 bases and 0 bases respectively, with 10 bases between them. Here the CDR3 reads CASRQGHSTDTQYF. The CDR3 DNA follows: TGCGCCAGCAGACAGGGACATAGCACAGATACGCAGTATTTT. The full variable domain, rest sourced from reference TRBV5-1 and TRBJ2-3, is KAGVTQTPRYLIKTRGQQVTLSCSPISGHRSVSWYQQTPGQGLQFLFEYFSETQRNKGNFPGRFSGRQFSNSRSEMNVSTLELGDSALYLCASRQGHSTDTQYFGPGTRLTVL.